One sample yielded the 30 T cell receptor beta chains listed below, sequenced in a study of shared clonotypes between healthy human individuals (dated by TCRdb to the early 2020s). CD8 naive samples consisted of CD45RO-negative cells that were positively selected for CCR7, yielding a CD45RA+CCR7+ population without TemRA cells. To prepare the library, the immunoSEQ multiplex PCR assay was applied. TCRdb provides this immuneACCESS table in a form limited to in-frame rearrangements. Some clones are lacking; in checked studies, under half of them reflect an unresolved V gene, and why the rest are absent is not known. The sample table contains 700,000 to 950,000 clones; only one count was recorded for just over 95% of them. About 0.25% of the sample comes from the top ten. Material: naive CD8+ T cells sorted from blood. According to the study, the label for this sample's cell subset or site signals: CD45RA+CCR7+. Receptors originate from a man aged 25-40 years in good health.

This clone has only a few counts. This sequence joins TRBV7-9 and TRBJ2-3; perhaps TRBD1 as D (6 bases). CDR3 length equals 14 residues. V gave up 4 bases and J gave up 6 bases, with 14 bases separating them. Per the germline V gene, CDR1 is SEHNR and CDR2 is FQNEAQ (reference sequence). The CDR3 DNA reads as TGTGCCAGCAGCTCGAGGACAGCCCGGGATACGCAGTATTTT. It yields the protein CASSSRTARDTQYF.

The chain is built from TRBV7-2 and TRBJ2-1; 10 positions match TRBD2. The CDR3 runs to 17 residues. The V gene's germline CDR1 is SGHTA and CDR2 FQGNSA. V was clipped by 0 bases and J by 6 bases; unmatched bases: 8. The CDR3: CASSLAPSGSGGNEQFF. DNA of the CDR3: TGTGCCAGCAGCTTAGCGCCTAGCGGGAGTGGGGGCAATGAGCAGTTCTTC.

The CDR3 sequence is CASSQIGQGARDTQYF. As DNA, the CDR3 is TGCGCCAGCAGCCAAATCGGGCAGGGGGCGCGAGATACGCAGTATTTT. J is TRBJ2-3 and V is TRBV4-1, with 8 bases identical to TRBD1. Per germline, CDR1 MGHRA and CDR2 YSYEKL. The CDR3 has 16 amino acids. V lost 2 bases, J lost 5 bases, and 9 bases stayed unmatched.

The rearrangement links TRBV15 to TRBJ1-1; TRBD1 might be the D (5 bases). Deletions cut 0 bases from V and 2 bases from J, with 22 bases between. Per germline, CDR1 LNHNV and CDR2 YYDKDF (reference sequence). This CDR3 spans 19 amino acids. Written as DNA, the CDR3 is TGTGCCACCAGCAGAGAGGGGACTTCGGGGGGAACCCTCAACACTGAAGCTTTCTTT. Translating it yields CATSREGTSGGTLNTEAFF.

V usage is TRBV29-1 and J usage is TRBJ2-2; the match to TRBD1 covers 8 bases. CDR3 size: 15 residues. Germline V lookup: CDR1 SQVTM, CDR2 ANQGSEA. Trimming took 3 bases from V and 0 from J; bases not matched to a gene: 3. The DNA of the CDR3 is TGCAGCGTTGAGGCAGGGGGCGCGAACACCGGGGAGCTGTTTTTT. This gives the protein CSVEAGGANTGELFF.

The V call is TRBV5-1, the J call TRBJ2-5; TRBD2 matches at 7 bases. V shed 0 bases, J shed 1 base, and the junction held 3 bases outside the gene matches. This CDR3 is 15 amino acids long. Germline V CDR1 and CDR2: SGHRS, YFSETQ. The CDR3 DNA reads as TGCGCCAGCAGCTTGGCCCCGGGGGGCCAAGAGACCCAGTACTTC. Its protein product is CASSLAPGGQETQYF.

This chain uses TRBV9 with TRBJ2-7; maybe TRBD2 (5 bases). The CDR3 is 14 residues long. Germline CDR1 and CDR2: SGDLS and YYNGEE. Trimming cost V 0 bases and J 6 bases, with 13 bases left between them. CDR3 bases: TGTGCCAGCAGCGTAGAGCGGCTAGCCGGCGAGCAGTACTTC. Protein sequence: CASSVERLAGEQYF.

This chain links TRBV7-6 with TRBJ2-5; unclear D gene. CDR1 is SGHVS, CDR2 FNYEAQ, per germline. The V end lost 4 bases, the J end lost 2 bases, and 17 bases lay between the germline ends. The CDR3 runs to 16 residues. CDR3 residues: CASSSARLGSQETQYF. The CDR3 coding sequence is TGTGCCAGCAGCTCCGCCCGTTTGGGGTCACAAGAGACCCAGTACTTC. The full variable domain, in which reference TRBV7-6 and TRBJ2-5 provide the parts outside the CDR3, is GAGVSQSPRYKVTKRGQDVALRCDPISGHVSLYWYRQALGQGPEFLTYFNYEAQQDKSGLPNDRFSAERPEGSISTLTIQRTEQRDSAMYRCASSSARLGSQETQYFGPGTRLLVL.

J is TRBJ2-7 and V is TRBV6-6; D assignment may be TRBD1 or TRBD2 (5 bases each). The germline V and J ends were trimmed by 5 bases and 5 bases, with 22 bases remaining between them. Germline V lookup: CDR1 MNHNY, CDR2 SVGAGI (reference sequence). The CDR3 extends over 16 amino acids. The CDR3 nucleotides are TGTGCCAGCAGTCAAACTAGAGCCAGAGGGGCCAACGAGCAGTACTTC. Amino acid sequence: CASSQTRARGANEQYF.

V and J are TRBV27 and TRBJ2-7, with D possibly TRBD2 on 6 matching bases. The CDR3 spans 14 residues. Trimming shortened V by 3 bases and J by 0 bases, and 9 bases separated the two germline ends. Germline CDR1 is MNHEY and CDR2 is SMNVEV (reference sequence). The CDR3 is CASSFSGDSYEQYF. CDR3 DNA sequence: TGTGCCAGCAGTTTTAGCGGTGACTCCTACGAGCAGTACTTC.

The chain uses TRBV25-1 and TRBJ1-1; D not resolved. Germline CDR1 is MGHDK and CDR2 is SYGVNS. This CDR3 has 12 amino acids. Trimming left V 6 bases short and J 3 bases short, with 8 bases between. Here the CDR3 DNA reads TGTGCCAGCAGGAATAGGTACACTGAAGCTTTCTTT. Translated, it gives CASRNRYTEAFF.

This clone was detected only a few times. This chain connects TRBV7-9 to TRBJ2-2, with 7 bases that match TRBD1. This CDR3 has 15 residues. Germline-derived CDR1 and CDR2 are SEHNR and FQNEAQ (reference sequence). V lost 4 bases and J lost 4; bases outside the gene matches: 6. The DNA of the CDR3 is TGTGCCAGCAGCTCCCGACAGGGTCTCACCGGGGAGCTGTTTTTT. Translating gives CASSSRQGLTGELFF.

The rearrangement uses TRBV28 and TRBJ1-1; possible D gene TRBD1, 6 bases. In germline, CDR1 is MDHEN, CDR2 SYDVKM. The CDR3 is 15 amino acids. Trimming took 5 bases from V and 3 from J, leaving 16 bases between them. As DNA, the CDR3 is TGTGCCAGCAGTATCTACAGGGAGGGGTACACTGAAGCTTTCTTT. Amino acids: CASSIYREGYTEAFF.

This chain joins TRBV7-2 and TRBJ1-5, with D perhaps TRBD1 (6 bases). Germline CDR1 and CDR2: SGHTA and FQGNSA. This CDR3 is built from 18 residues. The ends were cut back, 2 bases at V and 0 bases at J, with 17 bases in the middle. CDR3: CASSLTGHSTYSNQPQHF. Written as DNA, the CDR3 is TGTGCCAGCAGCTTAACGGGACATTCGACCTATAGCAATCAGCCCCAGCATTTT.

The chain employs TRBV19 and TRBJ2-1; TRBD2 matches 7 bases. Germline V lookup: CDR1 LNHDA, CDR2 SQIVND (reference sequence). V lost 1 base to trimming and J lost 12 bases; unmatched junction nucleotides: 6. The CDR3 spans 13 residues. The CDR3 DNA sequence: TGTGCCAGTAGTATAGTCCCAGGCGGGGGGCAGTTCTTC. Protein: CASSIVPGGGQFF.

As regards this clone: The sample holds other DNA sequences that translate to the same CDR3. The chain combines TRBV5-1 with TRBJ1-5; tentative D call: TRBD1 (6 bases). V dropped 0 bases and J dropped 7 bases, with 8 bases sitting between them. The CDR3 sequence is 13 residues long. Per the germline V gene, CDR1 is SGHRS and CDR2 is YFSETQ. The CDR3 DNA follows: TGCGCCAGCAGCTTGGGTGGGGGCCAGCCCCAGCATTTT. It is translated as CASSLGGGQPQHF.

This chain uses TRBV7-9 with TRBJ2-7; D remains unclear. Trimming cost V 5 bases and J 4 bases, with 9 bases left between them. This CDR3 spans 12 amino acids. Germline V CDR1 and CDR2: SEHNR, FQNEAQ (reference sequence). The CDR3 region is CASSDTPYEQYF. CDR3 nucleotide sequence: TGTGCCAGCAGCGATACCCCGTACGAGCAGTACTTC.

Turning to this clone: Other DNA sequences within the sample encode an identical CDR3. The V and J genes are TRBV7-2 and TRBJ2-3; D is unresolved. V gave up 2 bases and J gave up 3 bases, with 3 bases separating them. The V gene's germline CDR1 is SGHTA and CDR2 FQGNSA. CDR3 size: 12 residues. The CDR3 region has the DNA TGTGCCAGCAGCTTACGGACAGATACGCAGTATTTT. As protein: CASSLRTDTQYF.

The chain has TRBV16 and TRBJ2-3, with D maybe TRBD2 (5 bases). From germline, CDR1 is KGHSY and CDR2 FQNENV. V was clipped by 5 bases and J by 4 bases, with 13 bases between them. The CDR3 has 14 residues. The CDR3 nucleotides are TGTGCCAGCAGCGAAAAGGGAGTTTCAGATACGCAGTATTTT. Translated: CASSEKGVSDTQYF. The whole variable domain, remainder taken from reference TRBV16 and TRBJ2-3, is GEEVAQTPKHLVRGEGQKAKLYCAPIKGHSYVFWYQQVLKNEFKFLISFQNENVFDETGMPKERFSAKCLPNSPCSLEIQATKLEDSAVYFCASSEKGVSDTQYFGPGTRLTVL.

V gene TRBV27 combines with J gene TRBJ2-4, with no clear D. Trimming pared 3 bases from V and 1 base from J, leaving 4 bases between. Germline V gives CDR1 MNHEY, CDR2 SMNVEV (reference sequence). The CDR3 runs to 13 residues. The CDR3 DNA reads TGTGCCAGCAGTTTTGGGGCCAAAAACATTCAGTACTTC. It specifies CASSFGAKNIQYF.

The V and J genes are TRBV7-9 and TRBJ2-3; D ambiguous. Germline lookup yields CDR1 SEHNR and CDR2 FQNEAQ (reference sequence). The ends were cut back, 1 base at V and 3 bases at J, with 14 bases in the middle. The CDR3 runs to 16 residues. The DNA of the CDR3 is TGTGCCAGCAGCTTAGTGACCGCTCAACAGACAGATACGCAGTATTTT. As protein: CASSLVTAQQTDTQYF.

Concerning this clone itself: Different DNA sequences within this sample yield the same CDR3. CDR3 DNA sequence: TGTGCCAGCAGTTTGATTGGCACAGATACGCAGTATTTT. This encodes CASSLIGTDTQYF. The chain has TRBV27 and TRBJ2-3; no reliable D call. The CDR3 covers 13 residues. CDR1 and CDR2 (germline): MNHEY, SMNVEV (reference sequence). Trimming removed 3 bases at V and 1 base at J, with 5 bases between.

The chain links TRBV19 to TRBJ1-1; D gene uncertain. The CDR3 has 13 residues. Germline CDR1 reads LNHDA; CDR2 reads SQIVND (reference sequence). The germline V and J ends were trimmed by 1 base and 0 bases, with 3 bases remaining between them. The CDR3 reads CASSIAMNTEAFF. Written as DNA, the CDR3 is TGTGCCAGTAGTATAGCAATGAACACTGAAGCTTTCTTT.

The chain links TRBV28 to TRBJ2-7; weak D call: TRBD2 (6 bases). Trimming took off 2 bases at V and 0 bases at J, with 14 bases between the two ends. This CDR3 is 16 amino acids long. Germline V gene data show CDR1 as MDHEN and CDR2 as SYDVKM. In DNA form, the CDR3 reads TGTGCCAGCAGTTTAGGTTGGGGGGAGAGCTCCTACGAGCAGTACTTC. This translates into CASSLGWGESSYEQYF. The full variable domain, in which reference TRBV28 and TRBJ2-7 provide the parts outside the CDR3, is DVKVTQSSRYLVKRTGEKVFLECVQDMDHENMFWYRQDPGLGLRLIYFSYDVKMKEKGDIPEGYSVSREKKERFSLILESASTNQTSMYLCASSLGWGESSYEQYFGPGTRLTVT.

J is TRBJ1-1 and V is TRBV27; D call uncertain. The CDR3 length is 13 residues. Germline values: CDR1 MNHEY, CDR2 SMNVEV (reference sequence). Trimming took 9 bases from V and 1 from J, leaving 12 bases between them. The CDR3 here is CASGIGGNTEAFF. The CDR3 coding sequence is TGTGCCAGTGGAATAGGAGGGAACACTGAAGCTTTCTTT.

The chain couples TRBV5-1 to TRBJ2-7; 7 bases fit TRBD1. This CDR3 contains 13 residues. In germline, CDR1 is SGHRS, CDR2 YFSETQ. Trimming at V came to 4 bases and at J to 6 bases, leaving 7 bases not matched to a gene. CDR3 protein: CASSTHRTGEQYF. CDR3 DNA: TGCGCCAGCAGCACGCACCGGACAGGCGAGCAGTACTTC.

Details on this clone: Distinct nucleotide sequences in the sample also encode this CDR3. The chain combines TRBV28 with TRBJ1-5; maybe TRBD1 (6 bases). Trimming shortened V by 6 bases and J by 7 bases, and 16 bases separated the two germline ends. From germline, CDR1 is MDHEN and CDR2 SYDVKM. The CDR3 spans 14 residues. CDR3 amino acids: CASSLRGGGQPQHF. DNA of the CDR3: TGTGCCAGCAGCCTACGGGGAGGGGGGCAGCCCCAGCATTTT.

The CDR3 DNA reads as TGTGCCAGCAGCTGGGGACAGCACTACGAGCAGTACTTC. This sequence encodes CASSWGQHYEQYF. The chain employs TRBV5-5 and TRBJ2-7, with 7 bases that match TRBD1. Germline lookup yields CDR1 SGHKS and CDR2 YYEKEE (reference sequence). The CDR3 contains 13 residues. V shed 3 bases and J 3 bases; nucleotides not matched to a gene: 3.

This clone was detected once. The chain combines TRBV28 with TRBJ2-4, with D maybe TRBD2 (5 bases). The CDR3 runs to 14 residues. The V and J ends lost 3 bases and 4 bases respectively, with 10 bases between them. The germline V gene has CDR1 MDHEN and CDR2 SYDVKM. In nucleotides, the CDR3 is TGTGCCAGCAGTTTGATGGGAGCAAAAAACATTCAGTACTTC. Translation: CASSLMGAKNIQYF.

CDR3 loop: CAWSDTGTVYEQYF. CDR3 in DNA: TGTGCCTGGAGTGACACCGGGACAGTCTACGAGCAGTACTTC. This sequence joins TRBV30 and TRBJ2-7, with 7 nucleotides matching TRBD1. The V and J ends lost 1 base and 3 bases, in that order; junction bases with no gene match: 6. Germline V CDR1 and CDR2: GTSNPN, SVGIG (reference sequence). The CDR3 spans 14 residues. The complete variable domain, with remaining parts taken from reference TRBV30 and TRBJ2-7, reads SQTIHQWPATLVQPVGSPLSLECTVEGTSNPNLYWYRQAAGRGLQLLFYSVGIGQISSEVPQNLSASRPQDRQFILSSKKLLLSDSGFYLCAWSDTGTVYEQYFGPGTRLTVT.